The 3 T cell receptor beta chains below come from one sample, sequenced in a study of T cell responses to AZD1222 COVID-19 vaccine. Generated by immunoSEQ multiplex PCR, the TCRdb table keeps only in-frame clones and is missing some. The table lists about 140,000 clones, 80% to 95% of them singletons. The sequencing used peripheral blood, collected on day 0 of AZD1222 vaccination. Receptor source: an adult in good health.

V and J are TRBV7-2 and TRBJ2-1; 10 positions agree with TRBD1. CDR3 length equals 16 residues. Germline trimming cut 0 bases from V and 6 bases from J; bases unmatched to any gene: 5. Germline CDR1 is SGHTA and CDR2 is FQGNSA. The CDR3 reads CASSLARDRGFNEQFF. In DNA, the CDR3 is TGTGCCAGCAGCTTAGCGAGGGACAGGGGCTTCAATGAGCAGTTCTTC.

The V gene is TRBV19, the J gene TRBJ2-3; D is undetermined. This CDR3 contains 12 residues. V lost 4 bases, J lost 4 bases, and 6 bases lay in between. Germline-derived CDR1 and CDR2 are LNHDA and SQIVND (reference sequence). CDR3: CASSTPPDTQYF. CDR3 in DNA: TGTGCCAGTAGTACCCCCCCAGATACGCAGTATTTT.

This clone was detected once. The J gene is TRBJ2-3, the V gene TRBV5-4; 11 positions match TRBD2. V trimming: 4 bases; J trimming: 4 bases; junction bases outside the gene matches: 11. CDR3 length: 17 amino acids. Germline lookup yields CDR1 SGHNT and CDR2 YYREEE (reference sequence). Written as DNA, the CDR3 is TGTGCCAGCAGCCCCCTAACTAGCGGGAGCTCCCCAGATACGCAGTATTTT. It encodes CASSPLTSGSSPDTQYF.